This paragraph reports one T cell receptor (beta chain). This likely comes from a read error, as the CDR3 has no conserved phenylalanine or tryptophan at its end. This sample is part of a study of technical replicates of blood from four donors. Deletions cut 3 bases from V and 1 base from J, with 8 bases between. Per germline, CDR1 SGHRS and CDR2 YFSETQ. This CDR3 is 13 amino acids long. Profiling relied on immunoSEQ multiplex PCR, and the TCRdb table lists in-frame clones only, not all of them. The table lists fewer than 85,000 clones, 90% to 95% of them singletons, with around 0.37% in the top ten. The sequence derives from a human donor in good health. The sample consisted of T cells isolated from PBMCs. The chain employs TRBV5-1 and TRBJ2-7; D is ambiguous. Written as DNA, the CDR3 is TGCGCCAGCAGCTCTGACACTTCCTACGAGCAGTACCTC. Its translation is CASSSDTSYEQYL.